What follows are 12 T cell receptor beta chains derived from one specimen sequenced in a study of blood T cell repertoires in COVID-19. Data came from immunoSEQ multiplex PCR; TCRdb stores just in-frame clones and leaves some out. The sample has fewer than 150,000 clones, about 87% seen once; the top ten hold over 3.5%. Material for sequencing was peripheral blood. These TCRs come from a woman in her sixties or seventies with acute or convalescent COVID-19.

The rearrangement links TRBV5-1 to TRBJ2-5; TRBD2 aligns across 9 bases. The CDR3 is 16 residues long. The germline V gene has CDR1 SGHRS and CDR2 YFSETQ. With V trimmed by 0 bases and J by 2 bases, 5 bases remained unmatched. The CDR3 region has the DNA TGCGCCAGCAGCTTGGGGCTAGCGGGAAGGCAAGAGACCCAGTACTTC. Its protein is CASSLGLAGRQETQYF.

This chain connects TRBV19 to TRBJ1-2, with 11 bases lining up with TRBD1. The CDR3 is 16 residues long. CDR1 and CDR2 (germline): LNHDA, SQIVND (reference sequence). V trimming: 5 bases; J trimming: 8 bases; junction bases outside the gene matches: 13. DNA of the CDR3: TGTGCCAGTAGTCCCACTTGGGACAGGGGGGTCTTCGGCTACACCTTC. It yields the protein CASSPTWDRGVFGYTF.

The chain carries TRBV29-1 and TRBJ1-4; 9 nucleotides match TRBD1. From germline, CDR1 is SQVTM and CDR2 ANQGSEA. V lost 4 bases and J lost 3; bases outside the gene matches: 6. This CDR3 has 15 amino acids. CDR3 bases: TGCAGCGTTGCGACCGGGACAGGGCCTAATGAAAAACTGTTTTTT. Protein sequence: CSVATGTGPNEKLFF.

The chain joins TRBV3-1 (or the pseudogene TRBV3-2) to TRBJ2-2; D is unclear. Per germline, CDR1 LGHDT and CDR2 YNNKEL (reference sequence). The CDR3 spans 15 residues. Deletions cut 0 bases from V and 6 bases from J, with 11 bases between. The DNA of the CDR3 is TGTGCCAGCAGCCAAGAACGGTTAGCAGCCGGGGAGCTGTTTTTT. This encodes CASSQERLAAGELFF.

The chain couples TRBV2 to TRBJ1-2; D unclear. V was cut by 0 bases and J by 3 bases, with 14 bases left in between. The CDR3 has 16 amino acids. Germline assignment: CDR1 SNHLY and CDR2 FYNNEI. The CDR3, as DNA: TGTGCCAGCAGTGAAGCGAGGGAGGGTTGGTACTATGGCTACACCTTC. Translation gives CASSEAREGWYYGYTF.

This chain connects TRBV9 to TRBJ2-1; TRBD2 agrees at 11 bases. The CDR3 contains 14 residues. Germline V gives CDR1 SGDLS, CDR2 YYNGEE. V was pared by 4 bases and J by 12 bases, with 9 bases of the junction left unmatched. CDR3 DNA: TGTGCCAGCAGCCTACTAGCGGGAGAATCGAGGCAGTTCTTC. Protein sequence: CASSLLAGESRQFF.

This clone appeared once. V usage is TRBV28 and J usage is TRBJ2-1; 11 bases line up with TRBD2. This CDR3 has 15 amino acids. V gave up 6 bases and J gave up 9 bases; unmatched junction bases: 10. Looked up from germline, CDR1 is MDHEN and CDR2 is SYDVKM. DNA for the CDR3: TGTGCCAGCAGCTACCCAGGTAGCGGGAGGGCTGAGCAGTTCTTC. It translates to CASSYPGSGRAEQFF.

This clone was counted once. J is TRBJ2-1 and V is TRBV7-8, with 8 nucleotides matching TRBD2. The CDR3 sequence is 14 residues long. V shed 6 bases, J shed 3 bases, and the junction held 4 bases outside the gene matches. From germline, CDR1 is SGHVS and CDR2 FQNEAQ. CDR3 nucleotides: TGTGCCAGCAGAGAACGGGAGGGCTACAATGAGCAGTTCTTC. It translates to CASREREGYNEQFF.

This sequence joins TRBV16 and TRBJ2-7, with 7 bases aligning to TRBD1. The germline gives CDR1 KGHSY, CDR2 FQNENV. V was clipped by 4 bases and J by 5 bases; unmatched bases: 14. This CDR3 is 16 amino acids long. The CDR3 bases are TGTGCCAGCAGCCGAATCGAGGGACAGTCCATGCACGAGCAGTACTTC. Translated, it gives CASSRIEGQSMHEQYF.

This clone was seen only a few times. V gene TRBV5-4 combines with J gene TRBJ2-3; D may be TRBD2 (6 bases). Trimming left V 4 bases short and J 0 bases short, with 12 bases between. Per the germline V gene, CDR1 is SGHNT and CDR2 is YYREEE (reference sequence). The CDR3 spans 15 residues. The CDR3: CASSREAASTDTQYF. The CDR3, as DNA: TGTGCCAGCAGCAGGGAGGCGGCTAGCACAGATACGCAGTATTTT.

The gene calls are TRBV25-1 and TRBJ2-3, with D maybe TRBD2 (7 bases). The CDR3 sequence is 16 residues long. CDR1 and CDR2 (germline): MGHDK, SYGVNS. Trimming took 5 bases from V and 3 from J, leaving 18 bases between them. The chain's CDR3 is CASSPLGGLATDTQYF. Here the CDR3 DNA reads TGTGCCAGCAGTCCGCTGGGGGGGCTAGCTACAGATACGCAGTATTTT.

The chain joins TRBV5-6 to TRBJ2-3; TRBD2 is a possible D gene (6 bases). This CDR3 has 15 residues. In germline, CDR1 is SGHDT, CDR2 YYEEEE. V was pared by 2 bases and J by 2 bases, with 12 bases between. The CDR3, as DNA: TGTGCCAGCAGCTTCCGGGGGAGGCCCACAGATACGCAGTATTTT. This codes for CASSFRGRPTDTQYF.